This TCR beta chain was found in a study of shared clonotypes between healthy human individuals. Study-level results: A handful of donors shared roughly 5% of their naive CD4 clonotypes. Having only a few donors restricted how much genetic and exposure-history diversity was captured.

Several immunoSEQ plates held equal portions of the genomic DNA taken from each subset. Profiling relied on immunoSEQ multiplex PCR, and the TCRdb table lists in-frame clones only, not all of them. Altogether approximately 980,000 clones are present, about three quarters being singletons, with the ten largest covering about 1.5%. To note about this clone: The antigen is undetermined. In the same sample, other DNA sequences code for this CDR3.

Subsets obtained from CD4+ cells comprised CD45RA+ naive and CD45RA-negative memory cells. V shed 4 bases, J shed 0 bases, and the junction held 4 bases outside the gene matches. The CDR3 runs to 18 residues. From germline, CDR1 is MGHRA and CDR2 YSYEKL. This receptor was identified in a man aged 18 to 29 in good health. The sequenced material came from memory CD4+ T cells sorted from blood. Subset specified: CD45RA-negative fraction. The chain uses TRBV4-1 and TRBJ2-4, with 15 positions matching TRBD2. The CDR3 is CASSPGLAGGGAKNIQYF. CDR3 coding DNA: TGCGCCAGCAGCCCCGGACTAGCGGGGGGGGGAGCCAAAAACATTCAGTACTTC.